This T cell receptor beta chain stems from a study of blood T cell repertoires in COVID-19. Looked up from germline, CDR1 is MNHEY and CDR2 is SMNVEV (reference sequence). The V and J ends lost 5 bases and 1 base respectively, with 14 bases between them. This CDR3 has 15 residues. The protocol was immunoSEQ multiplex PCR, while the TCRdb copy is restricted to in-frame clones and leaves out a portion. The sample has roughly 250,000 clones; 75% to 90% are singletons. The chain couples TRBV27 to TRBJ1-1; D perhaps matches TRBD1 (6 bases). Source material: peripheral blood. The TCR sequence derives from a man younger than 45 with acute or convalescent COVID-19. The CDR3 DNA sequence: TGTGCCAGCAGTCCACCCCAGGGGCAGAACACTGAAGCTTTCTTT. The encoded protein is CASSPPQGQNTEAFF.